The present TCR beta chain was sequenced within a study of cytomegalovirus exposure and HLA in healthy donors. Study information: The early release's HLA-typed donors yielded roughly 85 million unique TCRs.

CDR1 and CDR2 (germline): MNHNS, SASEGT. The CDR3 sequence is 13 residues long. V was clipped by 5 bases and J by 5 bases; unmatched bases: 4. This PCR relied on a set of 60 Vbeta primers and 13 Jbeta primers. The assay was immunoSEQ multiplex PCR, and TCRdb's table has in-frame clones only and misses some. The data hold roughly 100,000 clones, with around 15% observed a single time. The sample holds many counts of this clone. Its target is unknown. Study-wide findings and caveats: In vitro checks showed that a few CMV-associated chains really do target CMV antigens.

This receptor was taken from a female donor in good health and CMV-seronegative. J is TRBJ2-5 and V is TRBV6-1, with TRBD2 identical over 8 bases. Material for sequencing was PBMCs. CDR3 in DNA: TGTGCCAGCAGTCGGACTAGCTGGGAGACCCAGTACTTC. This gives the protein CASSRTSWETQYF.